The next 15 T cell receptor beta chains were all read from a single sample in a study of T cells in Graves' hyperthyroidism and ophthalmopathy. From RNA transcripts, TCR beta CDR3 regions were amplified. The study used the HTBI primer set for a first-round RT-PCR of the TCR CDR3. Each CDR3 protein gets one entry after TCRdb re-called the multiplex PCR reads with MiXCR. This sample has hundreds of thousands of distinct CDR3 sequences; about half occur once, and the top ten carry 8.2%. The sample comprised peripheral blood or thyroid tissue (not recorded which). These TCRs come from a woman between 18 and 29 years old with Graves' hyperthyroidism.

In this sample, this clonotype turned up once. The V and J genes are TRBV20-1 and TRBJ1-1, with TRBD1 matching over 8 bases. The length of the CDR3 is 13 residues. Germline V gene data show CDR1 as DFQATT and CDR2 as SNEGSKA (reference sequence). V shed 6 bases, J shed 2 bases, and the junction held 5 bases outside the gene matches. The CDR3 DNA sequence: TGCAGTGCCCCGGACAGGGAAAACACTGAAGCTTTCTTT. Its translation: CSAPDRENTEAFF.

This clonotype was seen at least ten times. The rearrangement uses TRBV7-9 and TRBJ1-2; unclear D gene. Deletions cut 4 bases from V and 3 bases from J, with 15 bases between. Germline loops: CDR1 SEHNR, CDR2 FQNEAQ (reference sequence). The CDR3 contains 15 residues. CDR3 loop: CASSSPFKGYYGYTF. The DNA for the CDR3 is TGTGCCAGCAGCTCTCCTTTTAAGGGCTACTATGGCTACACCTTC.

This clonotype was seen ten or more times. J is TRBJ2-2 and V is TRBV6-4, with 10 nucleotides matching TRBD2. This CDR3 comprises 15 residues. Germline lookup yields CDR1 MRHNA and CDR2 SNTAGT. With V trimmed by 4 bases and J by 1 base, 0 bases remained unmatched. This CDR3 is CASSGTSGNTGELFF. The CDR3 DNA is TGTGCCAGCAGTGGGACTAGCGGGAACACCGGGGAGCTGTTTTTT.

The chain employs TRBV2 and TRBJ1-2; TRBD1 matches 12 bases. From germline, CDR1 is SNHLY and CDR2 FYNNEI. The junction had 10 bases not matched to a gene; V was cut back by 4 bases and J by 4 bases. The CDR3 is 17 residues long. The chain's CDR3 is CASSADWDRGHRYGYTF. CDR3 DNA sequence: TGTGCCAGCAGTGCCGACTGGGACAGGGGGCATCGCTATGGCTACACCTTC.

This clonotype was seen a handful of times. No conserved phenylalanine or tryptophan is present at the end of the CDR3, so a read error is the likely explanation. The rearrangement links TRBV29-1 to TRBJ1-1; 8 nucleotides agree with TRBD1. V was clipped by 6 bases and J by 0 bases; unmatched bases: 3. Germline CDR1 is SQVTM and CDR2 is ANQGSEA. This CDR3 has 13 amino acids. The CDR3 region is CSVPGQVNTEAFL. CDR3 in DNA: TGCAGCGTCCCGGGACAGGTGAACACTGAAGCTTTCCTT.

CDR3 region: CASSVGLVSSGNTIYF. CDR3 nucleotides: TGTGCCAGCAGCGTAGGGTTGGTGAGCTCTGGAAACACCATATATTTT. The chain joins TRBV9 to TRBJ1-3; no clear D. The CDR3 spans 16 residues. Germline V lookup: CDR1 SGDLS, CDR2 YYNGEE. The V end was cut by 0 bases, the J end by 0 bases, with 10 bases between.

V and J are TRBV2 and TRBJ1-5; D may be TRBD1 (6 bases). Between the trimmed V and J ends, which lost 6 bases and 3 bases, there was a span of 21 bases. The germline CDR1 and CDR2 sequences are SNHLY and FYNNEI. The CDR3 length is 17 residues. CDR3 sequence: CASSQGRSQGYNQPQHF. The CDR3 DNA reads TGTGCCAGCAGCCAAGGCCGAAGTCAGGGGTACAATCAGCCCCAGCATTTT.

This sequence joins TRBV4-2 and TRBJ2-7, with D perhaps matching TRBD1 (6 bases). CDR1 is LGHNA, CDR2 YNFKEQ, per germline. V lost 4 bases, J lost 3 bases, and 16 bases lay in between. CDR3 length equals 15 residues. The CDR3 bases are TGTGCCAGCAGCCCTCAGGCAGGGGAAGTCTACGAGCAGTACTTC. The encoded protein is CASSPQAGEVYEQYF.

With regard to this clonotype: One junction end does not reproduce the germline sequence, and a read error may be involved. This chain connects TRBV15 to TRBJ2-6; D not certain. The CDR3 loop spans 15 amino acids. Germline V gene data show CDR1 as LNHNV and CDR2 as YYDKDF (reference sequence). The CDR3 DNA reads as TGTGCGACCAGCAGAGAACCTTCTGGGGCCAACGTCCTGACTTTC. It yields the protein CATSREPSGANVLTF.

The J gene is TRBJ2-7, the V gene TRBV7-4; 7 nucleotides match TRBD2. Judging by the DNA end, TRBJ2-1 fits better; the J call may be wrong. From germline, CDR1 is SGHVT and CDR2 SQSDAQ. The CDR3 covers 15 residues. The DNA of the CDR3 is TGTGCCAGCAGCTTAGTAGCGGGCGTGGGGCATGAGCAGTTCTTC. Protein product: CASSLVAGVGHEQFF.

The chain carries TRBV7-2 and TRBJ2-7; maybe TRBD2 (5 bases). The CDR3 spans 15 residues. The V gene's germline CDR1 is SGHTA and CDR2 FQGNSA. Deletions cut 7 bases from V and 4 bases from J, with 20 bases between. CDR3 residues: CASTPSGLGGYEQYF. The CDR3 DNA reads as TGTGCCAGCACCCCGAGCGGCCTCGGTGGTTACGAGCAGTACTTC.

This clonotype was found a few times. The chain has TRBV20-1 and TRBJ1-6, with D uncertain. The V end lost 4 bases, the J end lost 0 bases, and 4 bases lay between the germline ends. The germline V gene has CDR1 DFQATT and CDR2 SNEGSKA (reference sequence). CDR3 length: 13 residues. The CDR3 DNA is TGCAGTGCTACGGGCTCCTATAATTCACCCCTCCACTTT. It yields the protein CSATGSYNSPLHF.

This sequence joins TRBV12-3 or TRBV12-4 and TRBJ2-5; D may be TRBD2 (6 bases). The CDR3 sequence is 14 residues long. The V gene lost 5 bases and the J gene lost 5 bases, with 15 bases spanning the gap. The CDR3 sequence: CASSPRTISETQYF. The DNA for the CDR3 is TGTGCCAGCAGTCCCAGGACTATCTCGGAGACCCAGTACTTC.

This clonotype was recorded many times. The chain has TRBV10-2 and TRBJ1-2; a weak D match, TRBD1 (5 bases). The CDR3 has 12 residues. The germline V and J ends were trimmed by 11 bases and 6 bases, with 16 bases remaining between them. CDR1 is WSHSY and CDR2 is SAAADI in the germline V gene. As DNA, the CDR3 is TGCGCCGGCACGTCGGGGCGGGATGGCTACACCTTC. Its protein product is CAGTSGRDGYTF.

This clonotype was detected only a few times. V and J are TRBV19 and TRBJ1-5; D might be TRBD1 (5 bases). The CDR3 sequence is 18 residues long. Deletions cut 2 bases from V and 2 bases from J, with 19 bases between. CDR1 is LNHDA, CDR2 SQIVND, per germline (reference sequence). Here the CDR3 DNA reads TGTGCCAGTAGTATATCGGGACTCAAAACGACGGGCAATCAGCCCCAGCATTTT. Encoded protein: CASSISGLKTTGNQPQHF.